The T cell receptor beta chain under discussion was sequenced for a study of beta chain features in type 1 diabetes. Sorted populations were all over 98% pure. Expressed TCRB transcripts were sequenced because the entire RNA isolate underwent reverse transcription. Read counts averaged approximately 3.5 million for samples of naive, central memory and regulatory T cells. Clones were read by immunoSEQ multiplex PCR, and TCRdb kept only the in-frame ones, dropping some. The sample shows 150,000 to 190,000 clones, 10% of them seen only once. There are a few counts of this clone. Antigen: not known. Broader study findings: HLA influence on TCRB rearrangement stayed unresolved here. A closer apparent resemblance between naive, central memory and Treg TCRB repertoires was seen in patients than in healthy donors. Within each of all four CD4+ subsets, Type 1 diabetes patients had TCRB CDR3s that were moderately but significantly shorter.

Germline trimming cut 7 bases from V and 1 base from J; bases unmatched to any gene: 3. Germline CDR1 SQVTM, CDR2 ANQGSEA. The CDR3 covers 14 residues. This chain connects TRBV29-1 to TRBJ2-1; the match to TRBD2 covers 11 bases. This TCR came from a man aged 25 to 40 with type 1 diabetes. Sequencing was carried out using central memory CD4+ T cells from blood. CDR3 coding DNA: TGCAGCGCCCGACTAGCGGGATCCTACAATGAGCAGTTCTTC. This sequence encodes CSARLAGSYNEQFF.